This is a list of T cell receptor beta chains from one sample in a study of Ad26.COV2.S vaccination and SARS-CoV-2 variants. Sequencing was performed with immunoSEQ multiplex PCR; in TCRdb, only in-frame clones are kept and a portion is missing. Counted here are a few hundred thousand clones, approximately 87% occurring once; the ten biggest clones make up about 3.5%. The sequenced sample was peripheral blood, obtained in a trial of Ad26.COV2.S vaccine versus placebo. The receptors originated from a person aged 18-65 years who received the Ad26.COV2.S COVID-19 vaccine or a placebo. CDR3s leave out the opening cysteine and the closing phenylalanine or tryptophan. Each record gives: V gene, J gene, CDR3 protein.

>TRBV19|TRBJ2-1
ATNWGGGKFNEQF
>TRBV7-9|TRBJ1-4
ASSQQGGNEKLF
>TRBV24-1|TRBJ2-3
ATSDRMGVTDTQY
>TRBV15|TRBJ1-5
ATSRLDRGYSNQPQH
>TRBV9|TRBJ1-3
ASSPRGSGAAGNTIY
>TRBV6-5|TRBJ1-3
ASSLTSSGNTIY
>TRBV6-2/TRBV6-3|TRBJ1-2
ASSTTGYGYT
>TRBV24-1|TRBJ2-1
ATMGGRGKTNEQF
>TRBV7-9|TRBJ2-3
ASSLAERGDTDTQY
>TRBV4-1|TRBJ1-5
ASSQGGGNSNQPQH
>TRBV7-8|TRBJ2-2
ASSSGTGNTGELF
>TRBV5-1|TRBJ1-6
ASRTALGNSPLH
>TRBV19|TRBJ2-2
ASSPQGAGELF
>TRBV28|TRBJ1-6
ASSPRDRVISPLH
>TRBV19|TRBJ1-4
ASSPPDPNEKLF
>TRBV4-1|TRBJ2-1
ASSQEGGPGTSYNEQF
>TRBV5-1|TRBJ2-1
ASSLEGGQGSDNEQF
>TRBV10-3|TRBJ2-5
AISDPPARVGETQY
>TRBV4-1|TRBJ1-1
ASNSLNTEAF
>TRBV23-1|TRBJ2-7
ASKDRGEQY
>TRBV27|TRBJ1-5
ASSPQGVRDGPQH
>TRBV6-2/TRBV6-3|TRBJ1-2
ASSYPNGYT
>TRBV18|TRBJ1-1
ASSPGQRNTEAF
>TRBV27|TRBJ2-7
ASSLSGSYEQY
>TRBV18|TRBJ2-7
ASSPGHKYEQY
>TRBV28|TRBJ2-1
ASAGLAGGSSYNEQF